The clone carrying this T cell receptor (beta chain) was found once. The antigen is unknown. This entry comes from a study of T cell responses to AZD1222 COVID-19 vaccine. Study-wide points: Distributed over spike, vaccine-associated CD4 TCRs predominated at 160-218 and 743-854. Donors were largely white British and mainly female; clonal diversity was possibly underestimated.

CDR3 size: 18 residues. V dropped 4 bases and J dropped 2 bases, with 25 bases sitting between them. From germline, CDR1 is SGHRS and CDR2 YFSETQ. Using immunoSEQ multiplex PCR, the repertoire was profiled, and TCRdb retains in-frame clones only, with some absent. The sample yields 100,000 or so clones, about 86% seen once. This TCR was sampled from an adult who received the AZD1222 COVID-19 vaccine. The chain couples TRBV5-1 to TRBJ2-7; D may match TRBD1 or TRBD2 (5 bases each). The sample was peripheral blood, taken 28 days after the second AZD1222 dose. DNA of the CDR3: TGCGCCAGCAGCGCCGGAGGTGTTGCGAGGGGTCAGCCCTACGAGCAGTACTTC. Translated: CASSAGGVARGQPYEQYF.